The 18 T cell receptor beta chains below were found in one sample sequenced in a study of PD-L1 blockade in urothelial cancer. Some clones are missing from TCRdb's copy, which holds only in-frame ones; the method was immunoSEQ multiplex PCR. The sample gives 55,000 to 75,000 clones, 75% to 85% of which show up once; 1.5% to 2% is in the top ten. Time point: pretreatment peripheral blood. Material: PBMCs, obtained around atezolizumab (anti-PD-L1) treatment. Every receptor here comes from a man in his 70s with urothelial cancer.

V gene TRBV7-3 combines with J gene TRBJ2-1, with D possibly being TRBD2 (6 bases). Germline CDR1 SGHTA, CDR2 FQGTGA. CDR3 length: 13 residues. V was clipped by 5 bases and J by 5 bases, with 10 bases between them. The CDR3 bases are TGTGCCAGCAGCGTGGACTACAACAATGAGCAGTTCTTC. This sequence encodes CASSVDYNNEQFF. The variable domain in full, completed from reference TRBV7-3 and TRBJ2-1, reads GAGVSQTPSNKVTEKGKYVELRCDPISGHTALYWYRQSLGQGPEFLIYFQGTGAADDSGLPNDRFFAVRPEGSVSTLKIQRTERGDSAVYLCASSVDYNNEQFFGPGTRLTVL.

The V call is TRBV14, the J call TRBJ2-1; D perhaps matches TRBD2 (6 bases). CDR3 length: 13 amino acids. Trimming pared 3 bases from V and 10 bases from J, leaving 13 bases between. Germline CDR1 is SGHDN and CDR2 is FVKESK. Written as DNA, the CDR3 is TGTGCCAGCAGCCAGACTAGGCCAGGAGAGCAGTTCTTC. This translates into CASSQTRPGEQFF.

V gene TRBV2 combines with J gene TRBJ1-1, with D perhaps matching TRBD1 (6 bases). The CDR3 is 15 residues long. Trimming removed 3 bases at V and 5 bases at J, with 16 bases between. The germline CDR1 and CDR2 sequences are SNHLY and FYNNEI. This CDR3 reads CASSEGQGMATEAFF. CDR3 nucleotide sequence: TGTGCCAGCAGTGAGGGTCAGGGGATGGCGACTGAAGCTTTCTTT.

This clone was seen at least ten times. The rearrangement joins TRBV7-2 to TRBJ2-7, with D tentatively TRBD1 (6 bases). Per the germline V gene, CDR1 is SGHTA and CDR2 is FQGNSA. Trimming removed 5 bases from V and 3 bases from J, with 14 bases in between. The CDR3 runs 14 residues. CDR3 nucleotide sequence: TGTGCCAGCAGCCCCGGGACACAAAACTACGAGCAGTACTTC. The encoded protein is CASSPGTQNYEQYF.

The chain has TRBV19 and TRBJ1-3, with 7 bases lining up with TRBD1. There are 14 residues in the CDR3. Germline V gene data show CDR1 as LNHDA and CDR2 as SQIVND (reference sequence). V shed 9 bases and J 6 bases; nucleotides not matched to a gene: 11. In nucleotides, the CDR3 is TGTGCCAGCAAAGACACAGGGGCAGAAAACACCATATATTTT. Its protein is CASKDTGAENTIYF.

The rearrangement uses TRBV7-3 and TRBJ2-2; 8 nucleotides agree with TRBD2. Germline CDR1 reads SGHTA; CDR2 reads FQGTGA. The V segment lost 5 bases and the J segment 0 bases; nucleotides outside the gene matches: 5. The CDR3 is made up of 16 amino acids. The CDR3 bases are TGTGCCAGCAGCCCCGGGGGACTAGCGAACACCGGGGAGCTGTTTTTT. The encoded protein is CASSPGGLANTGELFF. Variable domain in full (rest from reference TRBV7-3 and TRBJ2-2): GAGVSQTPSNKVTEKGKYVELRCDPISGHTALYWYRQSLGQGPEFLIYFQGTGAADDSGLPNDRFFAVRPEGSVSTLKIQRTERGDSAVYLCASSPGGLANTGELFFGEGSRLTVL.

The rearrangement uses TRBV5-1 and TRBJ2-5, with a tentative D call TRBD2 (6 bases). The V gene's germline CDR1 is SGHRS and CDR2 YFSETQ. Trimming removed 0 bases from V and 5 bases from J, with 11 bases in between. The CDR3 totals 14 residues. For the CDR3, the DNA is TGCGCCAGCAGCTTGGACGCGGGGAGGGAGACCCAGTACTTC. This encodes CASSLDAGRETQYF.

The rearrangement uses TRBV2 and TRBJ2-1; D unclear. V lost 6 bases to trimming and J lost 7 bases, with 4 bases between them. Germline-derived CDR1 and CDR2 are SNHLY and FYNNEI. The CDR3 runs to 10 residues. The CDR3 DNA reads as TGTGCCAGCAGCGGGAATGAGCAGTTCTTC. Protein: CASSGNEQFF.

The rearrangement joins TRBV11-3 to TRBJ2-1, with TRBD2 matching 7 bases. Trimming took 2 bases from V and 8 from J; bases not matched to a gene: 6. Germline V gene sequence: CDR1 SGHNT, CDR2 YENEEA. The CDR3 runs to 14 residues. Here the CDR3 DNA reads TGTGCCAGCAGCTTAAAGCGGGAAGGAGATGAGCAGTTCTTC. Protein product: CASSLKREGDEQFF.

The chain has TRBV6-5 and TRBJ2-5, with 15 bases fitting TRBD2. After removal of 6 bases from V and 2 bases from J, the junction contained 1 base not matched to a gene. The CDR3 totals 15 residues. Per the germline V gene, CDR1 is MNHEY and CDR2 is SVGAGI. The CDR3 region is CASRGLAGGQETQYF. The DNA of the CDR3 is TGTGCCAGCAGAGGACTAGCGGGAGGGCAAGAGACCCAGTACTTC.

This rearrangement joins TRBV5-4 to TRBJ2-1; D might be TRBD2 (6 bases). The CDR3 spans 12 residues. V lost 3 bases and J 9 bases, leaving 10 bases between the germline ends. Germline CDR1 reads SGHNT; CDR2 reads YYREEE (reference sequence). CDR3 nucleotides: TGTGCCAGCAGCTGGGATAGCGGTGAGCAGTTCTTC. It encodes CASSWDSGEQFF.

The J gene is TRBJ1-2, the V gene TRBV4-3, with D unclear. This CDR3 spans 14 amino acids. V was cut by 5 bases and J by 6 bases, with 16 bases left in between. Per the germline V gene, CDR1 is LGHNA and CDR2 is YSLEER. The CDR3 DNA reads TGCGCCAGCAGCTGGAACCAGGATCCGAATGGCTACACCTTC. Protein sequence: CASSWNQDPNGYTF.

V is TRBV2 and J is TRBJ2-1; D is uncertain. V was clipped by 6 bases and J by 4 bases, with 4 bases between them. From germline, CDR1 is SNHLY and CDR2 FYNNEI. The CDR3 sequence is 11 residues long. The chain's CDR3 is CASSLYNEQFF. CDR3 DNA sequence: TGTGCCAGCAGCCTTTACAATGAGCAGTTCTTC.

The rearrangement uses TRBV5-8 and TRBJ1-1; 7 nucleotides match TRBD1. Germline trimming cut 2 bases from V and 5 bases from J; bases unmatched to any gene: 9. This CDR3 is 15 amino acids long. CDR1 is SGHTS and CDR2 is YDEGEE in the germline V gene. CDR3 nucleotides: TGTGCCAGCAGCTTTACCGGGACAGTTCGAACTGAAGCTTTCTTT. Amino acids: CASSFTGTVRTEAFF.

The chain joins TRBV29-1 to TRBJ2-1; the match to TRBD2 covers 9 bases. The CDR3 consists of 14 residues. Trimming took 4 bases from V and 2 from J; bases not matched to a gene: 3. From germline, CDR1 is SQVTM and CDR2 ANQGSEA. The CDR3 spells CSVVRLAAYNEQFF. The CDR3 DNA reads TGCAGCGTTGTAAGACTAGCGGCCTACAATGAGCAGTTCTTC.

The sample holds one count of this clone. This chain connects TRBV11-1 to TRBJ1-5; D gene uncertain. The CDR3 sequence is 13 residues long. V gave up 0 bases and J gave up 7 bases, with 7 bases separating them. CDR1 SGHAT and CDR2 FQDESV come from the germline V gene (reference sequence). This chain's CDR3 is CASSLALGQPQHF. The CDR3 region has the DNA TGTGCCAGCAGCTTAGCCCTCGGGCAGCCCCAGCATTTT.

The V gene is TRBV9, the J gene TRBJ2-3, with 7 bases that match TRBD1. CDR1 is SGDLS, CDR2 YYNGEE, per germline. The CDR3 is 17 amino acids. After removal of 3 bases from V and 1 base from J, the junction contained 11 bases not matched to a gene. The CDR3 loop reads CASSDRRQGRGTDTQYF. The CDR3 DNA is TGTGCCAGCAGCGATCGCAGACAGGGTAGGGGCACAGATACGCAGTATTTT. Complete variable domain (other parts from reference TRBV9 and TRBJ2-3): DSGVTQTPKHLITATGQRVTLRCSPRSGDLSVYWYQQSLDQGLQFLIQYYNGEERAKGNILERFSAQQFPDLHSELNLSSLELGDSALYFCASSDRRQGRGTDTQYFGPGTRLTVL.

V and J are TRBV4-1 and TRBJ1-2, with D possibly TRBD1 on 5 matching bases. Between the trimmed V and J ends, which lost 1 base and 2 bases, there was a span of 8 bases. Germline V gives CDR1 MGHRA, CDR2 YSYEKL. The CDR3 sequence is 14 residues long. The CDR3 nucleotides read TGCGCCAGCAGCCAAGGCACAGGAAACTATGGCTACACCTTC. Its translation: CASSQGTGNYGYTF.